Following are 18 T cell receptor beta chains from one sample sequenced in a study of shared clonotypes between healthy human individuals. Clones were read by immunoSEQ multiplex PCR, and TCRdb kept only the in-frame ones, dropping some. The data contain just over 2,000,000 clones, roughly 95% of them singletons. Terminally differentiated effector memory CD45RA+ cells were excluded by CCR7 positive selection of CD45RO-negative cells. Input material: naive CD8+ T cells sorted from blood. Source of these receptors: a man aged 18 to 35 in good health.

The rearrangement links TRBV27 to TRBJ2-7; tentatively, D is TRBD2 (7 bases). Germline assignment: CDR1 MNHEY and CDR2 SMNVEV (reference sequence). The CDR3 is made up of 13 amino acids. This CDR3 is CATVGGRQYEQYF. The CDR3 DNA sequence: TGTGCTACAGTCGGGGGGCGCCAATACGAGCAGTACTTC.

The CDR3 sequence: CATSMATGYNYEQYF. CDR3 nucleotides: TGTGCCACCAGCATGGCGACAGGGTACAACTACGAGCAGTACTTC. The V gene is TRBV15, the J gene TRBJ2-7, with 7 bases lining up with TRBD1. The CDR3 runs 15 residues. Germline V lookup: CDR1 LNHNV, CDR2 YYDKDF (reference sequence). Trimming cost V 4 bases and J 3 bases; bases outside gene matches: 9.

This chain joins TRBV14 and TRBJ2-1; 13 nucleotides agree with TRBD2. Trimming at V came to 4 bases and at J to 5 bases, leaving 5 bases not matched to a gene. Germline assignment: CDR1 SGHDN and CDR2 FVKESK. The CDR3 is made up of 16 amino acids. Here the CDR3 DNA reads TGTGCCAGCAGCCCGGGGACTAGCGGGGATGACAATGAGCAGTTCTTC. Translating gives CASSPGTSGDDNEQFF.

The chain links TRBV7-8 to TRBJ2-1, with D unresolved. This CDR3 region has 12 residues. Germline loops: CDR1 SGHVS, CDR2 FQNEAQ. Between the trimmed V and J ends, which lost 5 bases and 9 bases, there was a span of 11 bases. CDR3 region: CASSPDQSEQFF. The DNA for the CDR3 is TGTGCCAGCAGCCCGGACCAGAGTGAGCAGTTCTTC.

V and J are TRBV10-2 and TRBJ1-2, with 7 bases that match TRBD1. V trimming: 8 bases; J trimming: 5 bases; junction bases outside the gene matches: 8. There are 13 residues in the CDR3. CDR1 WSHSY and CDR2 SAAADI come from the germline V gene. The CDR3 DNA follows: TGCGCCAGCCGTGGGGACAGCAGATATGGCTACACCTTC. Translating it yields CASRGDSRYGYTF.

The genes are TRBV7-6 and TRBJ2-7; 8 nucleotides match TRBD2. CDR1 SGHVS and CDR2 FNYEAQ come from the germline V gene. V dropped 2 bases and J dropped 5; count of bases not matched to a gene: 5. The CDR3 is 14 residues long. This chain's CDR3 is CASSLRGGRNEQYF. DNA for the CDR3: TGTGCCAGCAGCTTACGGGGGGGGCGGAACGAGCAGTACTTC.

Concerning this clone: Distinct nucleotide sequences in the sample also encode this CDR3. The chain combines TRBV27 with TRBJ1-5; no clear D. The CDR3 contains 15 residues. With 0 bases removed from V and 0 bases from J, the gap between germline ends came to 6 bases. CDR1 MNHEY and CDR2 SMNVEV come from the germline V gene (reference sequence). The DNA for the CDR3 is TGTGCCAGCAGTTTATCGCTAAATAGCAATCAGCCCCAGCATTTT. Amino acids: CASSLSLNSNQPQHF.

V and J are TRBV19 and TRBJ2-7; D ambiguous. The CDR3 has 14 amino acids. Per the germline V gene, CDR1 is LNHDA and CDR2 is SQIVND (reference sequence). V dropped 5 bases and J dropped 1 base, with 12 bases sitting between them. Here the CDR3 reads CASSFGYPSYEQYF. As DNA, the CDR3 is TGTGCCAGTAGTTTTGGGTACCCGTCCTACGAGCAGTACTTC. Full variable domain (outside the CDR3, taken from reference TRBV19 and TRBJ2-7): DGGITQSPKYLFRKEGQNVTLSCEQNLNHDAMYWYRQDPGQGLRLIYYSQIVNDFQKGDIAEGYSVSREKKESFPLTVTSAQKNPTAFYLCASSFGYPSYEQYFGPGTRLTVT.

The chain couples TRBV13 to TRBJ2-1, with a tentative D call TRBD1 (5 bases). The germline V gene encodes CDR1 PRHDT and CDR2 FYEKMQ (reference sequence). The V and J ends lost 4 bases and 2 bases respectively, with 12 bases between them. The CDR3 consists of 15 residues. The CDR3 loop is CASSSRQPTYNEQFF. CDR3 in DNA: TGTGCCAGCAGCTCGAGACAGCCTACCTACAATGAGCAGTTCTTC. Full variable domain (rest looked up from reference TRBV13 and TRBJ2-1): AAGVIQSPRHLIKEKRETATLKCYPIPRHDTVYWYQQGPGQDPQFLISFYEKMQSDKGSIPDRFSAQQFSDYHSELNMSSLELGDSALYFCASSSRQPTYNEQFFGPGTRLTVL.

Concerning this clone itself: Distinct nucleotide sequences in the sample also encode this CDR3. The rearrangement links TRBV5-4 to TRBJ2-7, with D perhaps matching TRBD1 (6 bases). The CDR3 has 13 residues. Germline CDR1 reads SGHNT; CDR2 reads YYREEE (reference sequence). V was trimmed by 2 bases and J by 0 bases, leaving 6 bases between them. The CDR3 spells CASSFRGSYEQYF. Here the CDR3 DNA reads TGTGCCAGCAGCTTCAGGGGCTCCTACGAGCAGTACTTC.

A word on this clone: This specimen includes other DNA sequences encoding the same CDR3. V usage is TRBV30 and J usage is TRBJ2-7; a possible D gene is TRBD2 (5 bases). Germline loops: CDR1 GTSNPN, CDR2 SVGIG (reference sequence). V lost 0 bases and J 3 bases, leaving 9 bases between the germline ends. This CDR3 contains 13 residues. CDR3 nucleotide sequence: TGTGCCTGGAGTGTAGGACGGGACTACGAGCAGTACTTC. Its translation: CAWSVGRDYEQYF.

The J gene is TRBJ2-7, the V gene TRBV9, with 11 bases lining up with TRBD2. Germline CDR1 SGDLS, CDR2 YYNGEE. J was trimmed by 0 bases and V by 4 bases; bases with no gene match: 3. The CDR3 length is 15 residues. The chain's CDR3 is CASSITSGSSYEQYF. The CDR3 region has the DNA TGTGCCAGCAGCATAACTAGCGGGAGCTCCTACGAGCAGTACTTC.

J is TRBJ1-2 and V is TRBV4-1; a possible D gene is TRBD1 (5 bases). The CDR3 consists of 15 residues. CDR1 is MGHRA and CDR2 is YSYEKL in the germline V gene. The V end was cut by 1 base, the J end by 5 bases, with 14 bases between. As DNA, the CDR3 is TGCGCCAGCAGCCAAGTCTCAGGGAGAGATTATGGCTACACCTTC. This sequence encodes CASSQVSGRDYGYTF.

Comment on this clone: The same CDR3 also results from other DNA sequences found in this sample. CDR3 region: CAIRTGDENTEAFF. Written as DNA, the CDR3 is TGTGCCATCAGGACAGGGGATGAGAACACTGAAGCTTTCTTT. The chain recombines TRBV10-3 with TRBJ1-1; 8 bases are a match to TRBD1. Germline trimming cut 6 bases from V and 1 base from J; bases unmatched to any gene: 4. The CDR3 runs 14 residues. Germline V CDR1 and CDR2: ENHRY, SYGVKD.

CDR3: CASSIKQGFYEQYF. The CDR3 nucleotides are TGTGCCAGTAGTATTAAGCAGGGATTTTACGAGCAGTACTTC. The chain joins TRBV19 to TRBJ2-7; possible D gene TRBD1, 5 bases. CDR3 length: 14 amino acids. V shed 3 bases and J shed 4 bases, with 13 bases lying between them. Germline CDR1 reads LNHDA; CDR2 reads SQIVND (reference sequence).

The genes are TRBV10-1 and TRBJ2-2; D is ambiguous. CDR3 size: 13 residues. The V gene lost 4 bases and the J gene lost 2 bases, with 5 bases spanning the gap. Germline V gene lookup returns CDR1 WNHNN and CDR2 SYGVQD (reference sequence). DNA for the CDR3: TGCGCCAGCAGTGGTCTCAACACCGGGGAGCTGTTTTTT. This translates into CASSGLNTGELFF.

The CDR3 DNA is TGTGCCTGGAGTGTTCCCAGAAAAGACACTGAAGCTTTCTTT. It specifies CAWSVPRKDTEAFF. The chain couples TRBV30 to TRBJ1-1; D uncertain. Germline CDR1 reads GTSNPN; CDR2 reads SVGIG (reference sequence). This CDR3 has 14 residues. V lost 0 bases and J lost 3, with 11 bases in between.

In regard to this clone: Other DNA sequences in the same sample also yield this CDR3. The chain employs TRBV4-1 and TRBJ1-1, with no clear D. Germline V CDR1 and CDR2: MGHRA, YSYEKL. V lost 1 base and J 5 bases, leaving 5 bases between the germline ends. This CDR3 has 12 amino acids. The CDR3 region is CASSQAGTEAFF. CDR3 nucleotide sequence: TGCGCCAGCAGCCAAGCGGGTACTGAAGCTTTCTTT.